The 18 T cell receptor beta chains below all came from one sample that was sequenced in a study of Graves' ophthalmopathy and Graves' hyperthyroidism. Transcripts of RNA were the source for amplifying TCR beta CDR3 regions. In the first round, RT-PCR was carried out with HTBI primers, and a multiplex PCR formed the second round. One entry per CDR3 protein, called by TCRdb with MiXCR from the multiplex PCR reads. The data show about 1.1 million distinct CDR3 sequences, 36% seen once. The specimen sequenced was peripheral blood or thyroid tissue (not recorded which). Receptors were obtained from an adult man with Graves' hyperthyroidism.

The chain is built from TRBV7-6 and TRBJ2-5; TRBD1 matches at 9 bases. CDR1 and CDR2 from the germline V gene are SGHVS and FNYEAQ. The CDR3 is 16 amino acids. Trimming took 8 bases from V and 4 from J; bases not matched to a gene: 14. Written as DNA, the CDR3 is TGTGCCAGCCGAGTCGAGGGCAACAGGGGGCGAGAGACCCAGTACTTC. Translating it yields CASRVEGNRGRETQYF. The full variable domain, in which reference TRBV7-6 and TRBJ2-5 provide the parts outside the CDR3, is GAGVSQSPRYKVTKRGQDVALRCDPISGHVSLYWYRQALGQGPEFLTYFNYEAQQDKSGLPNDRFSAERPEGSISTLTIQRTEQRDSAMYRCASRVEGNRGRETQYFGPGTRLLVL.

DNA of the CDR3: TGTGCCAGCAGCTTGGAGCCAGCCGAGACCTACGAGCAGTACTTC. It codes for CASSLEPAETYEQYF. The chain has TRBV5-4 and TRBJ2-7; unclear D gene. V lost 0 bases, J lost 2 bases, and 12 bases lay in between. Germline V gene lookup returns CDR1 SGHNT and CDR2 YYREEE (reference sequence). The CDR3 runs to 15 residues.

This clonotype was seen a handful of times. V and J are TRBV9 and TRBJ1-5, with D unresolved. This CDR3 has 13 amino acids. V was pared by 5 bases and J by 6 bases, with 12 bases between. Germline CDR1 SGDLS, CDR2 YYNGEE. DNA of the CDR3: TGTGCCAGCAGTTTCAGTGTCGGTCAGCCCCAGCATTTT. It specifies CASSFSVGQPQHF.

This clonotype has more than one count but fewer than ten. Its ends do not fully match the called genes, so a read error is possible. The rearrangement links TRBV11-1 to TRBJ2-5; 11 bases are shared with TRBD1. The J call may be in error: the DNA end matches TRBJ2-7 better. The CDR3 has 15 amino acids. Germline V gene sequence: CDR1 SGHAT, CDR2 FQDESV (reference sequence). CDR3 in amino acids: CASSIAGTGGREQYF. Here the CDR3 DNA reads TGTGCCAGCAGCATAGCCGGGACAGGGGGGCGCGAGCAGTACTTC.

The CDR3 bases are TGTGCCAGCTCAACCAACCAGGGACGGACAGAGACCCAGTACTTC. As protein: CASSTNQGRTETQYF. The chain combines TRBV7-8 with TRBJ2-5; possibly TRBD1 or TRBD2 for D (5 bases each). Germline loops: CDR1 SGHVS, CDR2 FQNEAQ. The ends were cut back, 8 bases at V and 4 bases at J, with 20 bases in the middle. This CDR3 is 15 amino acids long.

Points on this clonotype: This clone may be a read error of a much larger clone one base away. The chain joins TRBV7-9 to TRBJ2-7; TRBD1 aligns across 8 bases. CDR1 SEHNR and CDR2 FQNEAQ come from the germline V gene (reference sequence). This CDR3 has 15 amino acids. This CDR3 is CASSLFTGGLYEQHF. The DNA for the CDR3 is TGTGCCAGCAGCTTATTCACAGGGGGATTATACGAGCAGCACTTC.

Many counts were recorded for this clonotype. The CDR3 is CSVDRGRSGYTF. In DNA form, the CDR3 reads TGCAGCGTTGATCGGGGCCGGAGTGGCTACACCTTC. The chain recombines TRBV29-1 with TRBJ1-2; possible D gene TRBD1, 5 bases. Trimming cost V 3 bases and J 7 bases, with 12 bases left between them. The CDR3 is 12 amino acids. The germline CDR1 and CDR2 sequences are SQVTM and ANQGSEA.

A word on this clonotype: Given a much more abundant clone one base away, this may be a read error. This rearrangement joins TRBV24-1 to TRBJ2-2, with D hard to call. The CDR3 loop spans 14 amino acids. Deletions cut 7 bases from V and 1 base from J, with 9 bases between. The germline V gene has CDR1 KGHDR and CDR2 SFDVKD. CDR3: CATRDRKNTGELFF. DNA of the CDR3: TGTGCCACCAGAGATAGAAAGAACACCGGGGAGCTGTTTTTT.

This clonotype was detected ten times or more. V usage is TRBV29-1 and J usage is TRBJ2-7, with D possibly being TRBD1 (6 bases). The CDR3 has 14 residues. V dropped 4 bases and J dropped 0 bases, with 13 bases sitting between them. The germline gives CDR1 SQVTM, CDR2 ANQGSEA. CDR3: CSVGVRGSSYEQYF. The DNA of the CDR3 is TGCAGCGTTGGGGTAAGGGGGAGCTCCTACGAGCAGTACTTC.

A word on this clonotype: This CDR3 fails to terminate in the conserved phenylalanine or tryptophan, so it likely reflects a read error. The chain is built from TRBV20-1 and TRBJ2-5; 11 nucleotides align to TRBD1. Trimming at V came to 3 bases and at J to 4 bases, leaving 4 bases not matched to a gene. The CDR3 loop spans 14 amino acids. Per the germline V gene, CDR1 is DFQATT and CDR2 is SNEGSKA (reference sequence). CDR3 coding DNA: TGCAGTGCTAGCCGGGACAGGGGGAGAGAGACCCAGTACCTC. The encoded protein is CSASRDRGRETQYL.

The chain is built from TRBV2 and TRBJ1-2, with D unresolved. CDR1 SNHLY and CDR2 FYNNEI come from the germline V gene. The CDR3 is 13 amino acids. Trimming stripped 1 base from V and 2 bases from J, with 5 bases between. The CDR3 sequence: CASSEGENYGYTF. The CDR3 coding sequence is TGTGCCAGCAGTGAAGGAGAAAACTATGGCTACACCTTC.

At least ten counts were recorded for this clonotype. The chain links TRBV20-1 to TRBJ2-7; 7 bases fit TRBD1. Germline values: CDR1 DFQATT, CDR2 SNEGSKA (reference sequence). J was trimmed by 0 bases and V by 1 base; bases with no gene match: 6. The CDR3 loop spans 15 amino acids. The CDR3 nucleotides read TGCAGTGCTAGAGGCAGGGACAGCCCCTCCTACGAGCAGTACTTC. Translation: CSARGRDSPSYEQYF.

V gene TRBV7-9 combines with J gene TRBJ1-5; 8 nucleotides line up with TRBD1. Trimming removed 4 bases from V and 7 bases from J; junction bases left unmatched: 9. CDR3 length: 15 amino acids. In germline, CDR1 is SEHNR, CDR2 FQNEAQ (reference sequence). The CDR3 protein is CASSSPTGEAQPQHF. As DNA, the CDR3 is TGTGCCAGCAGCTCCCCGACAGGGGAGGCGCAGCCCCAGCATTTT.

This chain links TRBV4-3 with TRBJ2-7, with D unresolved. CDR1 is LGHNA, CDR2 YSLEER, per germline. This CDR3 comprises 15 residues. V shed 4 bases and J shed 0 bases, with 13 bases lying between them. CDR3 DNA sequence: TGCGCCAGCAGCCCCTACATAAGCAGCTCCTACGAGCAGTACTTC. This codes for CASSPYISSSYEQYF.

This clonotype occurred a few times. This rearrangement joins TRBV28 to TRBJ1-4; the match to TRBD1 covers 9 bases. V was clipped by 5 bases and J by 8 bases; unmatched bases: 0. There are 12 residues in the CDR3. In germline, CDR1 is MDHEN, CDR2 SYDVKM. The DNA for the CDR3 is TGTGCCAGCAGTACAGGGGGCGAAAAACTGTTTTTT. As protein: CASSTGGEKLFF.

This clonotype was seen ten or more times. V usage is TRBV10-1 and J usage is TRBJ1-5, with 7 bases matching TRBD1. This CDR3 spans 13 amino acids. Germline assignment: CDR1 WNHNN and CDR2 SYGVQD (reference sequence). The trim removed 8 bases at V and 11 bases at J, leaving 12 bases unmatched. DNA of the CDR3: TGCGCCAGCTCCCGGGACAGAGGAAGGTCCCAGCATTTT. It is translated as CASSRDRGRSQHF.

The CDR3 region is CASTVTGMILRELFF. For the CDR3, the DNA is TGTGCCAGCACCGTAACAGGGATGATTCTACGGGAGCTGTTTTTT. J is TRBJ2-2 and V is TRBV7-2, with a possible D match to TRBD1 (6 bases). The CDR3 consists of 15 residues. Germline lookup yields CDR1 SGHTA and CDR2 FQGNSA. V dropped 7 bases and J dropped 9 bases, with 21 bases sitting between them.

A few counts support this clonotype. The V call is TRBV9, the J call TRBJ2-7; D is possibly TRBD1 (5 bases). This CDR3 region has 15 residues. The V gene's germline CDR1 is SGDLS and CDR2 YYNGEE. V gave up 3 bases and J gave up 3 bases, with 16 bases separating them. The CDR3 loop is CASSARSGNIYEQYF. The CDR3 DNA is TGTGCCAGCAGCGCCCGGTCAGGGAACATCTACGAGCAGTACTTC. The whole variable domain, filled in from reference TRBV9 and TRBJ2-7, reads DSGVTQTPKHLITATGQRVTLRCSPRSGDLSVYWYQQSLDQGLQFLIQYYNGEERAKGNILERFSAQQFPDLHSELNLSSLELGDSALYFCASSARSGNIYEQYFGPGTRLTVT.